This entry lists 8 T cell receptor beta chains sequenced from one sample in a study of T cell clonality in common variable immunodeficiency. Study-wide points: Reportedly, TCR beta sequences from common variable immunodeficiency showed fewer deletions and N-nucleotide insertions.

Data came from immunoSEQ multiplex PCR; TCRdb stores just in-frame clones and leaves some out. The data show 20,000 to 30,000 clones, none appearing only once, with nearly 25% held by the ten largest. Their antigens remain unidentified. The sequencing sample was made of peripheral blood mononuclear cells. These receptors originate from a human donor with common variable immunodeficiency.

Incomplete CDR3 DNA: TGTGCCAGCTCGGCCGGGACAGGGAGCCAGCCC. Translating gives CASSAGTGSQP. The entire CDR3 reads CASSAGTGSQPQHF. This chain joins TRBV18 and TRBJ1-5; TRBD1 matches 9 bases. Read data end 3 residues before the CDR3 end; the end is taken from the germline J gene. Germline V CDR1 and CDR2: KGHSH, LQKENI. The CDR3 runs 14 residues. The trim removed 6 bases at V and 7 bases at J, leaving 7 bases unmatched.

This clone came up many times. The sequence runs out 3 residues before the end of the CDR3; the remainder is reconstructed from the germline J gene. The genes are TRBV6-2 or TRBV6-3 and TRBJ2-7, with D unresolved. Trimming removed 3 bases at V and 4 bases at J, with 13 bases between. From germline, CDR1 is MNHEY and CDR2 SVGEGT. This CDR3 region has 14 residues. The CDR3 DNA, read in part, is TGTGCCAGCAGTTATACCCTGGGCTTGTACGAG. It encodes CASSYTLGLYE. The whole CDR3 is CASSYTLGLYEQYF.

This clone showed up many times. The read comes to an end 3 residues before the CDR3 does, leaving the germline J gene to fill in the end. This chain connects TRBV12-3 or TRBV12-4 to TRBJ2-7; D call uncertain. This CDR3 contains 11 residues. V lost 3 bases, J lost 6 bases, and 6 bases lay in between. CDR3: CASSFFVEQYF. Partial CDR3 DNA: TGTGCCAGCAGTTTCTTTGTCGAG.

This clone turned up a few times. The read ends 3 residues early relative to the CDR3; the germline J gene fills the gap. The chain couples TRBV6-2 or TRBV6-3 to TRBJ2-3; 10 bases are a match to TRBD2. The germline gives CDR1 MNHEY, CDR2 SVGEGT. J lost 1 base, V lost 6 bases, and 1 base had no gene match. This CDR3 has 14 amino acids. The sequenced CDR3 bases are TGTGCCAGCAGCCTAGCGGGGGGCACAGATACG. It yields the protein CASSLAGGTDT. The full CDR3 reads CASSLAGGTDTQYF.

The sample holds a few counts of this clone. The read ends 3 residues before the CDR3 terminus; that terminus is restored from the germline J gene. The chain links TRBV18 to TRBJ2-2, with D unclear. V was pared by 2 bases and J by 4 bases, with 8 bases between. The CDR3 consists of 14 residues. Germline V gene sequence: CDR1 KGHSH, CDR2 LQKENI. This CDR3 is CASSPTLGTGELFF. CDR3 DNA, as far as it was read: TGTGCCAGCTCACCAACGCTAGGCACCGGGGAG. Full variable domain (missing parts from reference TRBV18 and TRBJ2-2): NAGVMQNPRHLVRRRGQEARLRCSPMKGHSHVYWYRQLPEEGLKFMVYLQKENIIDESGMPKERFSAEFPKEGPSILRIQQVVRGDSAAYFCASSPTLGTGELFFGEGSRLTVL.

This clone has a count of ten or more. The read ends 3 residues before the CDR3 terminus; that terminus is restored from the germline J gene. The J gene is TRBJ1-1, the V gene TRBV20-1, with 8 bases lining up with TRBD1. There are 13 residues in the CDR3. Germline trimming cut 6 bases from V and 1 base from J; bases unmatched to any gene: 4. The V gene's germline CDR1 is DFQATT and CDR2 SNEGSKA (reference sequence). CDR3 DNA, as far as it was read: TGCAGTGCCCCCGGACAGGGGAACACTGAA. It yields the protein CSAPGQGNTE. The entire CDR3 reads CSAPGQGNTEAFF.

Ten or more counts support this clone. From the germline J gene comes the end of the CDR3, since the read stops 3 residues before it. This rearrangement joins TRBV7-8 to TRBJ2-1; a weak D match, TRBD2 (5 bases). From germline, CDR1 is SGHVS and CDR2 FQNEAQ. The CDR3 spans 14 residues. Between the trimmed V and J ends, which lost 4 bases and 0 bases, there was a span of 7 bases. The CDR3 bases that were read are TGTGCCAGCAGCTCTAGCCCCTCCTACAATGAG. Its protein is CASSSSPSYNE. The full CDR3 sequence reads CASSSSPSYNEQFF.

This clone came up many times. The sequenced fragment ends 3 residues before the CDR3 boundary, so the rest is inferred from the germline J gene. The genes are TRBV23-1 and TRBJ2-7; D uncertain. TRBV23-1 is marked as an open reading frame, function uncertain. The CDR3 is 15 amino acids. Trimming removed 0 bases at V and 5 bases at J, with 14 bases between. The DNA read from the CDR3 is TGCGCCAGCAGTCAATCCCTACCTAGACGGAACGAG. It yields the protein CASSQSLPRRNE. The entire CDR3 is CASSQSLPRRNEQYF.